This T cell receptor beta chain stems from a study of read filtering for tumor transcriptome and immune sequencing. In the study overall: RNA-seq yielded only about 75 to 1,400 TCR reads, IR-seq about 4.05 to 11 million.

The library was built from approximately 400 ng RNA with molecular barcoded adaptors for alpha/delta and beta/gamma chains. TCRdb itself ran the reads through MiXCR, one entry per CDR3 protein. Among about 60,000 distinct CDR3 sequences listed, about 15% were seen once. Study-wide results and caveats: In IR-seq, single-read clonotypes were around 85% of clonotypes but 3% to 3.5% of reads.

As regards this clonotype: Its cognate antigen is unknown.

There are 16 residues in the CDR3. Trimming removed 3 bases from V and 4 bases from J; junction bases left unmatched: 5. Germline CDR1 reads SGHTA; CDR2 reads FQGTGA. The rearrangement joins TRBV7-3 to TRBJ2-1, with 11 bases identical to TRBD2. The sample consisted of a population of CD138-negative cells sorted from bone marrow. The clonotype originates from a donor aged 40 or older with multiple myeloma. CDR3 amino acids: CASSFLTSGKYNEQFF. CDR3 in DNA: TGTGCCAGCAGCTTTCTGACTAGCGGGAAATACAATGAGCAGTTCTTC.